The rows below give T cell receptor beta chains drawn from one sample of a study of shared clonotypes between healthy human individuals. Only in-frame clones appear in the TCRdb table, and some are missing; sequencing was by immunoSEQ multiplex PCR. The table has hundreds of thousands of clones, about 91% seen once. What was sequenced was naive CD8+ T cells sorted from blood. The receptors here all came from a man aged 25-45 years in good health. CDR3s include the opening cysteine and the closing phenylalanine or tryptophan. The D gene is left open where the match is weak.

d_call: TRBD1
j_call: TRBJ1-5
v_call: TRBV29-1
cdr3_nt: TGCAGCGTTGGGACAGGGGCCAATCAGCCCCAGCATTTT
cdr3_aa: CSVGTGANQPQHF

d_call: TRBD2
j_call: TRBJ2-5
v_call: TRBV28
cdr3_nt: TGTGCCACCGGACTAGCGGGAGAAAAAGAGACCCAGTACTTC
cdr3_aa: CATGLAGEKETQYF

d_call: .
j_call: TRBJ2-3
v_call: TRBV7-3
cdr3_nt: TGTGCCAGCAGCTTAACAGGGCTGGAAGTTACGCAGTATTTT
cdr3_aa: CASSLTGLEVTQYF

d_call: .
j_call: TRBJ1-2
v_call: TRBV7-9
cdr3_nt: TGTGCCAGCAGCTTACTACAGGGAGACGCGAACTATGGCTACACCTTC
cdr3_aa: CASSLLQGDANYGYTF

d_call: .
j_call: TRBJ2-1
v_call: TRBV28
cdr3_nt: TGTGCCAGCAGTTTATCCCGAGTTCCTGACTATGCCCTCACCAATGAGCAGTTCTTC
cdr3_aa: CASSLSRVPDYALTNEQFF

d_call: TRBD2
j_call: TRBJ2-1
v_call: TRBV7-9
cdr3_nt: TGTGCCAGCAGCTTACGCGGGAGCCCCTCCTACAATGAGCAGTTCTTC
cdr3_aa: CASSLRGSPSYNEQFF

d_call: .
j_call: TRBJ2-7
v_call: TRBV10-2
cdr3_nt: TGCGCCAGCAGTGAGTCGGTGGGCTGGGAGGAGCAGTACTTC
cdr3_aa: CASSESVGWEEQYF

d_call: .
j_call: TRBJ2-3
v_call: TRBV9
cdr3_nt: TGTGCCAGCAGCAAAGGTGGGGCAGATACGCAGTATTTT
cdr3_aa: CASSKGGADTQYF

d_call: TRBD1
j_call: TRBJ2-7
v_call: TRBV7-9
cdr3_nt: TGTGCCAGCAGCTTAGGAGGACAGGCCCTCTTCTACGAGCAGTACTTC
cdr3_aa: CASSLGGQALFYEQYF

d_call: TRBD2
j_call: TRBJ2-2
v_call: TRBV9
cdr3_nt: TGTGCCAGCAGCGAGGCCAAGCCCCCGGGACTAGGAAAAATGAACACCGGGGAGCTGTTTTTT
cdr3_aa: CASSEAKPPGLGKMNTGELFF

d_call: TRBD1
j_call: TRBJ1-4
v_call: TRBV7-9
cdr3_nt: TGTGCCAGCAGCTCACCCCACGGGGACAGCCTCGGGACTAATGAAAAACTGTTTTTT
cdr3_aa: CASSSPHGDSLGTNEKLFF

d_call: TRBD2
j_call: TRBJ2-5
v_call: TRBV27
cdr3_nt: TGTGCCAGCAGTTTATACCCCCCCGGGACTAAAGAGACCCAGTACTTC
cdr3_aa: CASSLYPPGTKETQYF

d_call: .
j_call: TRBJ1-2
v_call: TRBV6-1
cdr3_nt: TGTGCCAGCATTATAGAGGCAGGGAAAAGCTACACCTTC
cdr3_aa: CASIIEAGKSYTF